This TCR beta chain was captured by sequencing in a study of blood T cell repertoires in COVID-19. Under the authors' procedure: Researchers report that nucleated cell counts were estimated from reference gene primer amplification. The table came from immunoSEQ multiplex PCR; TCRdb's copy has only in-frame clones and leaves some out. That table furnishes V, J and clone size, whereas the DNA furnished D and trimming. The repertoire holds more than 50,000 clones, with roughly four fifths as singletons. V lost 4 bases and J lost 4, with 18 bases in between. The CDR3 extends over 16 amino acids. Germline V gene sequence: CDR1 SGDLS, CDR2 YYNGEE.

The source is a woman between 55 and 75 years old with acute or convalescent COVID-19. V gene TRBV9 combines with J gene TRBJ1-3; a weak D match, TRBD1 (6 bases). The specimen sequenced was peripheral blood. The CDR3 is CASSKGGVGPGNTIYF. For the CDR3, the DNA is TGTGCCAGCAGCAAAGGGGGGGTCGGACCCGGAAACACCATATATTTT.